The 4 T cell receptor beta chains in this list originate from one sample, sequenced in a study of identical twins. TCRdb analysed the 5' RACE reads with MiXCR anew, one entry per CDR3 protein. The repertoire holds 240,000 or so distinct CDR3 sequences, with approximately 7% as singletons. Separately, the same data were catalogued under a study of yellow fever vaccine responses in identical twins.

Specimen: memory (CD45RO+) T cells sorted from blood. The source is a woman younger than 35 in good health.

The chain combines TRBV7-8 with TRBJ2-7, with no clear D. Germline CDR1 and CDR2: SGHVS and FQNEAQ. The V and J ends lost 1 base and 3 bases respectively, with 10 bases between them. The CDR3 consists of 14 residues. The CDR3 spells CASSLVGQYYEQYF. The CDR3 region has the DNA TGTGCCAGCAGCTTAGTCGGGCAGTACTACGAGCAGTACTTC.

This clonotype was counted between two and nine times. The rearrangement uses TRBV12-3 or TRBV12-4 and TRBJ2-6, with D maybe TRBD1 (6 bases). The CDR3 contains 17 residues. V shed 1 base and J shed 0 bases, with 10 bases lying between them. Here the CDR3 DNA reads TGTGCCAGCAGTTTAGTGGGGGCTAGCTCTGGGGCCAACGTCCTGACTTTC. Amino acid sequence: CASSLVGASSGANVLTF.

This clonotype was counted many times. The chain uses TRBV6-5 and TRBJ2-1, with D hard to call. The CDR3 is 13 amino acids. The V gene's germline CDR1 is MNHEY and CDR2 SVGAGI. V lost 2 bases, J lost 10 bases, and 12 bases lay in between. CDR3 loop: CASSYPPTTEQFF. The CDR3 DNA reads TGTGCCAGCAGTTACCCTCCGACAACGGAGCAGTTCTTC.

The chain carries TRBV24-1 and TRBJ2-5, with a possible D match to TRBD2 (6 bases). The germline gives CDR1 KGHDR, CDR2 SFDVKD. Trimming cost V 0 bases and J 5 bases, with 9 bases left between them. This CDR3 comprises 14 residues. This chain's CDR3 is CATSDLFGGETQYF. In DNA form, the CDR3 reads TGTGCCACCAGTGATTTGTTTGGAGGGGAGACCCAGTACTTC.